This T cell receptor (beta chain) appears in the sequencing data of a study of persistence of HIV-infected CD4 T cells. The libraries were made with immunoSEQ version 4 in survey mode. Some clones are missing from TCRdb's copy, which holds only in-frame ones; the method was immunoSEQ multiplex PCR. The sample shows 30,000 to 35,000 clones, around four fifths of them seen only once. Cells were stimulated with CMV-infected fibroblast lysates at approximately 10 ug/mL. CD40L/CD69 double-negative CD45RO-high memory CD4+ T cells were collected. Germline V gene sequence: CDR1 MDHEN, CDR2 SYDVKM. Trimming removed 2 bases from V and 0 bases from J, with 8 bases in between. CDR3 length: 15 residues. With regard to this clone: Its antigen is still unknown.

The clonotype originates from an adult man with HIV who was CMV-seropositive. Sequencing was performed on CD4+ T cells sorted from PBMCs after roughly 18-hour stimulation, taken from a patient who received antiretroviral therapy. The chain is built from TRBV28 and TRBJ2-1; unclear D gene. The CDR3 sequence: CASSLRTSSYNEQFF. The DNA of the CDR3 is TGTGCCAGCAGTTTACGCACGAGCTCCTACAATGAGCAGTTCTTC.